Presented here are 21 T cell receptor beta chains from one specimen sequenced in a study of identifying expanded T cells in peripheral blood (dated by TCRdb to about 2019). The library was built by means of the immunoSEQ multiplex PCR assay. TCRdb re-hosts the immuneACCESS table, in-frame sequences only. Its copies lack some clones; in the studies checked, an unresolved V gene accounts for under half of them, and the cause for the rest is not known. This sample has around 100,000 clones in its table, and over 75% of those were observed once. Clones ranked in the top ten supply 5.5% of the sample. Sequencing was carried out using blood. These receptor sequences come from a person aged 18 to 75 in good health.

The chain employs TRBV30 and TRBJ1-3; TRBD1 agrees at 8 bases. Germline-derived CDR1 and CDR2 are GTSNPN and SVGIG (reference sequence). V shed 2 bases and J 0 bases; nucleotides not matched to a gene: 18. This CDR3 has 20 residues. The CDR3 is CAWSPPPGGPFYYSGNTIYF. DNA for the CDR3: TGTGCCTGGAGTCCCCCCCCAGGGGGCCCATTCTACTACTCTGGAAACACCATATATTTT.

This chain joins TRBV6-5 and TRBJ1-3; D unresolved. CDR1 is MNHEY, CDR2 SVGAGI, per germline. CDR3 length equals 15 residues. V dropped 0 bases and J dropped 2 bases, with 8 bases sitting between them. DNA for the CDR3: TGTGCCAGCAGTTACTCGGGCAAGACTGGAAACACCATATATTTT. This codes for CASSYSGKTGNTIYF.

The chain is built from TRBV7-9 and TRBJ1-1, with 7 bases identical to TRBD1. CDR1 is SEHNR, CDR2 FQNEAQ, per germline (reference sequence). The CDR3 is 15 amino acids. V lost 4 bases and J lost 1; bases outside the gene matches: 6. The CDR3 nucleotides read TGTGCCAGCAGCTCACAGGGGTTTACGAACACTGAAGCTTTCTTT. Its translation is CASSSQGFTNTEAFF. Filled out from reference TRBV7-9 and TRBJ1-1, the complete variable domain reads DTGVSQNPRHKITKRGQNVTFRCDPISEHNRLYWYRQTLGQGPEFLTYFQNEAQLEKSRLLSDRFSAERPKGSFSTLEIQRTEQGDSAMYLCASSSQGFTNTEAFFGQGTRLTVV.

In its sample, this clone was seen once. The CDR3 spells CASSLVSFNEQFF. Written as DNA, the CDR3 is TGTGCCAGCAGCTTAGTGTCTTTCAATGAGCAGTTCTTC. The J gene is TRBJ2-1, the V gene TRBV7-8; D not resolved. Between the trimmed V and J ends, which lost 1 base and 6 bases, there was a span of 7 bases. The CDR3 has 13 amino acids. The germline V gene has CDR1 SGHVS and CDR2 FQNEAQ.

The V call is TRBV7-8, the J call TRBJ1-3; D is unresolved. The germline CDR1 and CDR2 sequences are SGHVS and FQNEAQ. Trimming cost V 2 bases and J 2 bases, with 10 bases left between them. CDR3 size: 15 residues. CDR3 in DNA: TGTGCCAGCAGCTTAAGGGAGAGCGCTGGAAACACCATATATTTT. Its translation is CASSLRESAGNTIYF.

The chain has TRBV7-6 and TRBJ2-1; D call uncertain. This CDR3 spans 15 amino acids. The germline CDR1 and CDR2 sequences are SGHVS and FNYEAQ. The V gene lost 0 bases and the J gene lost 2 bases, with 8 bases spanning the gap. The CDR3 here is CASSLASKTYNEQFF. CDR3 in DNA: TGTGCCAGCAGCTTAGCCAGCAAGACCTACAATGAGCAGTTCTTC.

The CDR3 nucleotides are TGTGCCAGCAGTGAATGGGTCGGAGACTATGGCTACACCTTC. This sequence encodes CASSEWVGDYGYTF. The chain combines TRBV6-1 with TRBJ1-2, with D unclear. V dropped 2 bases and J dropped 3 bases, with 10 bases sitting between them. Germline V CDR1 and CDR2: MNHNS, SASEGT. The CDR3 length is 14 residues.

The V and J genes are TRBV15 and TRBJ1-4; no clear D. The V gene's germline CDR1 is LNHNV and CDR2 YYDKDF (reference sequence). There are 13 residues in the CDR3. The V end lost 1 base, the J end lost 10 bases, and 10 bases lay between the germline ends. CDR3 sequence: CATSRGDWGKLFF. Here the CDR3 DNA reads TGTGCCACCAGCAGAGGTGACTGGGGAAAACTGTTTTTT.

The chain uses TRBV5-1 and TRBJ2-7, with 9 nucleotides matching TRBD1. CDR1 and CDR2 from the germline V gene are SGHRS and YFSETQ. V gave up 4 bases and J gave up 2 bases; unmatched junction bases: 7. The CDR3 consists of 15 residues. The CDR3 loop reads CASSRVQGATYEQYF. The CDR3 coding sequence is TGCGCCAGCAGCAGGGTACAGGGGGCGACCTACGAGCAGTACTTC.

The chain carries TRBV11-3 and TRBJ2-7; D is unresolved. Per germline, CDR1 SGHNT and CDR2 YENEEA. The CDR3 runs to 13 residues. The ends were cut back, 5 bases at V and 2 bases at J, with 10 bases in the middle. The CDR3 loop reads CASSMGLAYEQYF. The DNA for the CDR3 is TGTGCCAGCAGCATGGGTCTAGCCTACGAGCAGTACTTC.

This chain links TRBV5-1 with TRBJ2-1; D possibly uses TRBD1 or TRBD2 (5 bases each). The CDR3 has 16 amino acids. The germline V gene encodes CDR1 SGHRS and CDR2 YFSETQ. Trimming took off 0 bases at V and 1 base at J, with 11 bases between the two ends. The CDR3 protein is CASSLGVRGSYNEQFF. The CDR3 DNA sequence: TGCGCCAGCAGCTTGGGAGTGAGGGGATCCTACAATGAGCAGTTCTTC.

The rearrangement joins TRBV15 to TRBJ2-1, with 9 bases matching TRBD2. The V gene's germline CDR1 is LNHNV and CDR2 YYDKDF (reference sequence). V lost 5 bases to trimming and J lost 5 bases; unmatched junction nucleotides: 25. The CDR3 covers 21 residues. The CDR3 reads CATSRAFGAGGPYSTHNEQFF. In DNA form, the CDR3 reads TGTGCCACCAGCCGAGCTTTCGGCGCGGGGGGGCCTTATAGTACCCACAATGAGCAGTTCTTC.

The J gene is TRBJ1-2, the V gene TRBV6-5; D gene ambiguous. This CDR3 has 14 amino acids. V dropped 2 bases and J dropped 2 bases, with 9 bases sitting between them. Germline V gene data show CDR1 as MNHEY and CDR2 as SVGAGI. The CDR3 loop reads CASSYRGENYGYTF. DNA for the CDR3: TGTGCCAGCAGTTACCGGGGAGAGAACTATGGCTACACCTTC.

This chain connects TRBV11-2 to TRBJ1-1; 9 nucleotides match TRBD1. The length of the CDR3 is 13 residues. The germline V gene encodes CDR1 SGHAT and CDR2 FQNNGV. V gave up 6 bases and J gave up 2 bases; unmatched junction bases: 1. The chain's CDR3 is CASRGQGNTEAFF. The DNA for the CDR3 is TGTGCCAGCAGGGGACAGGGAAACACTGAAGCTTTCTTT.

This clone was seen once. V gene TRBV5-1 combines with J gene TRBJ2-7; 8 nucleotides agree with TRBD1. The V and J ends lost 2 bases and 4 bases, in that order; junction bases with no gene match: 11. Germline assignment: CDR1 SGHRS and CDR2 YFSETQ. CDR3 size: 16 residues. The DNA of the CDR3 is TGCGCCAGCAGCTTAAACGACAGGGGCCCCGAGTACGAGCAGTACTTC. This encodes CASSLNDRGPEYEQYF. Full variable domain (outside the CDR3, taken from reference TRBV5-1 and TRBJ2-7): KAGVTQTPRYLIKTRGQQVTLSCSPISGHRSVSWYQQTPGQGLQFLFEYFSETQRNKGNFPGRFSGRQFSNSRSEMNVSTLELGDSALYLCASSLNDRGPEYEQYFGPGTRLTVT.

The DNA for the CDR3 is TGCGCCAGCAGCCGGAACTGGGGGACAGGGGAATATGGCTACACCTTC. This codes for CASSRNWGTGEYGYTF. The V and J genes are TRBV4-3 and TRBJ1-2, with 10 positions matching TRBD1. V shed 4 bases, J shed 5 bases, and the junction held 10 bases outside the gene matches. Germline V lookup: CDR1 LGHNA, CDR2 YSLEER. The CDR3 is 16 amino acids.

This clone was recorded only once. The chain has TRBV6-1 and TRBJ1-3, with D unresolved. Germline V gene lookup returns CDR1 MNHNS and CDR2 SASEGT. CDR3 size: 15 residues. Trimming removed 6 bases from V and 0 bases from J, with 12 bases in between. CDR3 DNA sequence: TGTGCCAGCAGGACGGGAGCCTACTCTGGAAACACCATATATTTT. Translating gives CASRTGAYSGNTIYF.

This clone was recorded only once. The chain couples TRBV27 to TRBJ2-7; 10 positions agree with TRBD2. Germline assignment: CDR1 MNHEY and CDR2 SMNVEV (reference sequence). Unmatched junction bases numbered 5, after V lost 6 bases and J lost 0 bases. The CDR3 has 15 residues. CDR3 loop: CASRLLAGTSYEQYF. The CDR3 DNA is TGTGCCAGCAGGTTACTAGCGGGGACCTCCTACGAGCAGTACTTC.

The sample holds a few counts of this clone. The rearrangement joins TRBV7-3 to TRBJ2-2, with 12 nucleotides matching TRBD2. The CDR3 runs to 18 residues. Germline CDR1 is SGHTA and CDR2 is FQGTGA. Losses at the gene ends were 2 bases for V and 2 bases for J; bases not matched to a gene: 6. Here the CDR3 DNA reads TGTGCCAGCAGCTTATGGGCGACTAGCGGGAGAAACACCGGGGAGCTGTTTTTT. Translation gives CASSLWATSGRNTGELFF.

The chain recombines TRBV27 with TRBJ1-1; D unclear. V shed 6 bases and J shed 1 base, with 9 bases lying between them. Per the germline V gene, CDR1 is MNHEY and CDR2 is SMNVEV (reference sequence). There are 13 residues in the CDR3. The CDR3 DNA follows: TGTGCCAGCAGCCTAACCACGAACACTGAAGCTTTCTTT. This sequence encodes CASSLTTNTEAFF.

J is TRBJ1-5 and V is TRBV28; no definite D call. Trimming pared 5 bases from V and 12 bases from J, leaving 11 bases between. Germline values: CDR1 MDHEN, CDR2 SYDVKM. The CDR3 has 11 residues. CDR3 DNA sequence: TGTGCCAGCAGTACCAGAAGGCTCCAGCATTTT. The encoded protein is CASSTRRLQHF.